These 30 T cell receptor beta chains came from one sample sequenced in a study of blood T cell repertoires in COVID-19. Assay used: immunoSEQ multiplex PCR; TCRdb lists only in-frame clones, some missing. Of around 99,000 clones listed, 90% are singletons. The specimen sequenced was peripheral blood. The receptor set was obtained from a human donor in a cohort sampled during active COVID-19.

The chain combines TRBV23-1 with TRBJ1-5, with 10 bases that match TRBD1. TRBV23-1 carries the ORF label, with uncertain function. The ends lost 5 bases at V and 0 bases at J; junction bases unmatched: 1. This CDR3 is built from 15 residues. The CDR3 DNA follows: TGCGCCAGCAGTGACAGGGGGCATAGCAATCAGCCCCAGCATTTT. It translates to CASSDRGHSNQPQHF.

The CDR3 DNA follows: TGTGCCAGCAGCGTAGAGATCAGGGGACGAGAGACCCAGTACTTC. This sequence encodes CASSVEIRGRETQYF. The chain is built from TRBV9 and TRBJ2-5, with D tentatively TRBD1 (6 bases). Germline-derived CDR1 and CDR2 are SGDLS and YYNGEE. The CDR3 is made up of 15 amino acids. V lost 0 bases and J 4 bases, leaving 13 bases between the germline ends.

The chain links TRBV7-2 to TRBJ1-6; D is perhaps TRBD1 (5 bases). CDR3 length equals 16 residues. V lost 2 bases, J lost 3 bases, and 11 bases lay in between. CDR1 and CDR2 from the germline V gene are SGHTA and FQGNSA. CDR3: CASSLIGVLYNSPLHF. The CDR3 DNA is TGTGCCAGCAGCTTAATAGGGGTCCTCTATAATTCACCCCTCCACTTT. The whole variable domain, remainder taken from reference TRBV7-2 and TRBJ1-6, is GAGVSQSPSNKVTEKGKDVELRCDPISGHTALYWYRQSLGQGLEFLIYFQGNSAPDKSGLPSDRFSAERTGGSVSTLTIQRTQQEDSAVYLCASSLIGVLYNSPLHFGNGTRLTVT.

The chain uses TRBV7-2 and TRBJ1-3; D call uncertain. The CDR3 loop spans 17 amino acids. Germline assignment: CDR1 SGHTA and CDR2 FQGNSA. The V end lost 4 bases, the J end lost 0 bases, and 16 bases lay between the germline ends. The DNA for the CDR3 is TGTGCCAGCAGCTCCCTGGTAGGGCGGGCCTCTGGAAACACCATATATTTT. Residues: CASSSLVGRASGNTIYF.

This chain joins TRBV15 and TRBJ2-2; maybe TRBD1 (6 bases). Trimming took 0 bases from V and 6 from J, leaving 14 bases between them. In germline, CDR1 is LNHNV, CDR2 YYDKDF (reference sequence). The CDR3 contains 16 residues. The CDR3, as DNA: TGTGCCACCAGCAGAGATGCCTCAACAGGGTCCGGGGAGCTGTTTTTT. This sequence encodes CATSRDASTGSGELFF.

V is TRBV11-1 and J is TRBJ2-2; 8 positions match TRBD1. Germline values: CDR1 SGHAT, CDR2 FQDESV (reference sequence). This CDR3 is 16 amino acids long. Germline trimming cut 4 bases from V and 3 bases from J; bases unmatched to any gene: 7. CDR3 residues: CASSWLGQDHTGELFF. The CDR3 coding sequence is TGTGCCAGCAGCTGGTTGGGACAGGACCACACCGGGGAGCTGTTTTTT. The full variable domain, its missing parts supplied by reference TRBV11-1 and TRBJ2-2, is EAEVAQSPRYKITEKSQAVAFWCDPISGHATLYWYRQILGQGPELLVQFQDESVVDDSQLPKDRFSAERLKGVDSTLKIQPAELGDSAMYLCASSWLGQDHTGELFFGEGSRLTVL.

The chain has TRBV7-8 and TRBJ1-2, with TRBD1 matching over 10 bases. This CDR3 comprises 14 residues. Germline lookup yields CDR1 SGHVS and CDR2 FQNEAQ. With 4 bases clipped from V and 8 bases from J, the junction kept 7 bases outside the gene matches. CDR3 DNA sequence: TGTGCCAGCAGCTACTTCCGGGACAGGGGCGGCTACACCTTC. Its translation is CASSYFRDRGGYTF. The whole variable domain, remainder taken from reference TRBV7-8 and TRBJ1-2, is GAGVSQSPRYKVAKRGQDVALRCDPISGHVSLFWYQQALGQGPEFLTYFQNEAQLDKSGLPSDRFFAERPEGSVSTLKIQRTQQEDSAVYLCASSYFRDRGGYTFGSGTRLTVV.

The V and J genes are TRBV7-9 and TRBJ2-5, with D perhaps matching TRBD1 (6 bases). CDR1 is SEHNR and CDR2 is FQNEAQ in the germline V gene (reference sequence). V was pared by 5 bases and J by 2 bases, with 24 bases between. CDR3 length: 18 residues. CDR3 in amino acids: CASSHHLRLGARQETQYF. The CDR3, as DNA: TGTGCCAGCAGCCATCATCTAAGACTGGGGGCGCGGCAAGAGACCCAGTACTTC.

This chain uses TRBV19 with TRBJ1-4; D gene uncertain. This CDR3 is built from 11 residues. The germline gives CDR1 LNHDA, CDR2 SQIVND (reference sequence). Trimming shortened V by 3 bases and J by 8 bases, and 4 bases separated the two germline ends. The CDR3 sequence: CASSMSEKLFF. In DNA, the CDR3 is TGTGCCAGTAGTATGTCAGAAAAACTGTTTTTT.

Regarding this clone: The junction departs from germline at one end; a sequencing error may be responsible. DNA for the CDR3: TGTGCCAGCAGTGCAGACCTGGGCCAGATAAGTTTT. Amino acid sequence: CASSADLGQISF. The chain recombines TRBV12-3 or TRBV12-4 with TRBJ1-3; no reliable D call. There are 12 residues in the CDR3.

The V and J genes are TRBV5-1 and TRBJ2-2, with D uncertain. Deletions cut 1 base from V and 7 bases from J, with 17 bases between. This CDR3 has 16 residues. Germline CDR1 and CDR2: SGHRS and YFSETQ. This CDR3 is CASSLILGASHGELFF. The DNA for the CDR3 is TGCGCCAGCAGCTTGATTCTAGGAGCGTCCCACGGGGAGCTGTTTTTT.

This clone was counted once. Other nucleotide sequences from this sample produce the same CDR3. J is TRBJ1-4 and V is TRBV7-2; TRBD1 agrees at 10 bases. Germline V gives CDR1 SGHTA, CDR2 FQGNSA. V lost 3 bases and J lost 5; bases outside the gene matches: 3. The CDR3 extends over 15 amino acids. CDR3 nucleotides: TGTGCCAGCAGCTTGGACAGGGGGGGGAATGAAAAACTGTTTTTT. This gives the protein CASSLDRGGNEKLFF.

The chain recombines TRBV19 with TRBJ2-3, with TRBD1 matching 10 bases. Per the germline V gene, CDR1 is LNHDA and CDR2 is SQIVND (reference sequence). The CDR3 extends over 15 amino acids. The J segment lost 4 bases and the V segment lost 7 bases, leaving 8 bases of the junction unmatched. This CDR3 reads CASIETGGLADTQYF. The CDR3 region has the DNA TGTGCCAGTATCGAGACAGGGGGCCTGGCAGATACGCAGTATTTT.

The V call is TRBV11-3, the J call TRBJ2-3, with 7 bases aligning to TRBD1. CDR1 SGHNT and CDR2 YENEEA come from the germline V gene. The CDR3 contains 18 residues. V was clipped by 5 bases and J by 2 bases; unmatched bases: 16. The DNA for the CDR3 is TGTGCCAGCAGCGCCTACGAAGGGGGCGTGTTTCCCACAGATACGCAGTATTTT. The encoded protein is CASSAYEGGVFPTDTQYF.

Only a few counts were recorded for this clone. V usage is TRBV9 and J usage is TRBJ2-7; D may be TRBD1 (6 bases). Germline V CDR1 and CDR2: SGDLS, YYNGEE. The CDR3 totals 14 residues. Trimming pared 6 bases from V and 0 bases from J, leaving 13 bases between. CDR3 sequence reads: CASTKTGGSYEQYF. CDR3 DNA: TGTGCCAGCACCAAGACAGGCGGCTCCTACGAGCAGTACTTC.

This chain's CDR3 is CASSYSRLGNTIYF. The CDR3 nucleotides are TGTGCCAGCAGTTACTCCAGGCTGGGAAACACCATATATTTT. The chain uses TRBV6-2 or TRBV6-3 and TRBJ1-3, with D hard to call. This CDR3 region has 14 residues. V lost 0 bases and J 4 bases, leaving 7 bases between the germline ends. Germline V gene data show CDR1 as MNHEY and CDR2 as SVGEGT.

With regard to this clone: A read error may account for a junction end that differs from germline. DNA for the CDR3: TGTGCCACCAGCCAAGTGGGGGGGGTCAACACCGGGGAGCTGTTTTTT. It is translated as CATSQVGGVNTGELFF. The chain couples TRBV3-1 (or the pseudogene TRBV3-2) to TRBJ2-2, with TRBD2 identical over 7 bases. Germline CDR1 LGHDT, CDR2 YNNKEL (reference sequence). The CDR3 runs 16 residues.

This rearrangement joins TRBV3-1 (or the pseudogene TRBV3-2) to TRBJ2-5; 11 bases map to TRBD2. This CDR3 contains 18 residues. CDR1 and CDR2 (germline): LGHDT, YNNKEL (reference sequence). J was trimmed by 2 bases and V by 3 bases; bases with no gene match: 11. CDR3 protein: CASSHGRLAGGTQETQYF. The CDR3 DNA reads as TGTGCCAGCAGCCACGGGAGGCTAGCGGGGGGTACTCAAGAGACCCAGTACTTC.

This chain joins TRBV5-4 and TRBJ1-2, with a weak D call TRBD1 (6 bases). CDR3 length equals 13 residues. V was trimmed by 7 bases and J by 4 bases, leaving 14 bases between them. Germline CDR1 and CDR2: SGHNT and YYREEE (reference sequence). This CDR3 is CASRQTGLYGYTF. The CDR3 coding sequence is TGTGCCAGCCGCCAGACAGGTCTCTATGGCTACACCTTC.

The gene calls are TRBV28 and TRBJ2-3; TRBD1 aligns across 9 bases. From germline, CDR1 is MDHEN and CDR2 SYDVKM. CDR3 length: 17 residues. With V trimmed by 6 bases and J by 0 bases, 10 bases remained unmatched. As DNA, the CDR3 is TGTGCCAGCAGCTCCGGGACAGGGTCTCTTAGCACAGATACGCAGTATTTT. Residues: CASSSGTGSLSTDTQYF.

The chain uses TRBV13 and TRBJ1-1; D uncertain. Germline CDR1 and CDR2: PRHDT and FYEKMQ (reference sequence). Between the trimmed V and J ends, which lost 0 bases and 1 base, there was a span of 12 bases. This CDR3 has 16 residues. CDR3 region: CASSLGGRFANTEAFF. The CDR3 nucleotides are TGTGCCAGCAGCTTAGGGGGCCGGTTTGCGAACACTGAAGCTTTCTTT.

V gene TRBV5-1 combines with J gene TRBJ2-5; D is possibly TRBD1 (5 bases). CDR1 is SGHRS and CDR2 is YFSETQ in the germline V gene. Trimming took 4 bases from V and 1 from J, leaving 11 bases between them. CDR3 length: 14 amino acids. The CDR3 loop reads CASSQQGFQETQYF. The CDR3 DNA is TGCGCCAGCAGCCAGCAGGGATTCCAAGAGACCCAGTACTTC.

V is TRBV10-3 and J is TRBJ1-1, with TRBD1 matching 9 bases. The CDR3 length is 14 residues. V lost 5 bases, J lost 4 bases, and 5 bases stayed unmatched. Looked up from germline, CDR1 is ENHRY and CDR2 is SYGVKD. The CDR3 DNA reads TGTGCCATCAGTCTCACAGGGGGCCCCACTGAAGCTTTCTTT. This codes for CAISLTGGPTEAFF.

The V and J genes are TRBV23-1 and TRBJ2-6, with 9 bases fitting TRBD1. TRBV23-1 is filed as an ORF, its function uncertain. The CDR3 extends over 21 amino acids. The V gene end was trimmed by 4 bases and the J gene end by 0 bases; junction bases not matched to a gene: 16. CDR3 region: CASSRERSRDRASSGANVLTF. The CDR3 DNA is TGCGCCAGCAGTCGGGAACGTTCTCGGGACAGGGCCTCCTCTGGGGCCAACGTCCTGACTTTC.

The chain employs TRBV6-6 and TRBJ1-2, with 7 bases that match TRBD1. The germline V gene has CDR1 MNHNY and CDR2 SVGAGI (reference sequence). The CDR3 contains 13 residues. The J segment lost 5 bases and the V segment lost 8 bases, leaving 8 bases of the junction unmatched. As DNA, the CDR3 is TGTGCCAGCGAGACAGGGCAGTTATATGGCTACACCTTC. Translated: CASETGQLYGYTF.

V usage is TRBV11-2 and J usage is TRBJ2-7; no definite D call. There are 12 residues in the CDR3. Trimming stripped 5 bases from V and 3 bases from J, with 8 bases between. Germline V gene data show CDR1 as SGHAT and CDR2 as FQNNGV. This chain's CDR3 is CASSHAYYEQYF. The CDR3 nucleotides read TGTGCCAGCAGCCACGCGTACTACGAGCAGTACTTC.

The CDR3 loop reads CASSQDPGGQETQYF. In nucleotides, the CDR3 is TGTGCCAGCAGCCAAGATCCGGGGGGGCAAGAGACCCAGTACTTC. This sequence joins TRBV3-1 (or the pseudogene TRBV3-2) and TRBJ2-5; 8 positions agree with TRBD2. The CDR3 spans 15 residues. Germline CDR1 is LGHDT and CDR2 is YNNKEL (reference sequence). The V segment lost 0 bases and the J segment 2 bases; nucleotides outside the gene matches: 2.

This chain uses TRBV11-3 with TRBJ2-3, with 8 bases fitting TRBD1. The V and J ends lost 1 base and 4 bases, in that order; junction bases with no gene match: 10. Germline CDR1 is SGHNT and CDR2 is YENEEA. This CDR3 contains 17 residues. The CDR3 protein is CASSLGGGRGQADTQYF. The CDR3 DNA follows: TGTGCCAGCAGCTTAGGGGGAGGCAGGGGGCAAGCAGATACGCAGTATTTT.

The chain carries TRBV28 and TRBJ2-3, with 15 bases aligning to TRBD2. J gave up 1 base and V 7 bases, and 6 bases lay outside the gene matches. The germline CDR1 and CDR2 sequences are MDHEN and SYDVKM. The CDR3 is 17 residues long. The CDR3 region has the DNA TGTGCCAGCATCCTCGGACTAGCGGGGGGGGGCACAGATACGCAGTATTTT. Encoded protein: CASILGLAGGGTDTQYF.

V usage is TRBV30 and J usage is TRBJ2-7; the D gene is possibly TRBD2 (5 bases). The CDR3 has 16 residues. CDR1 and CDR2 from the germline V gene are GTSNPN and SVGIG (reference sequence). V lost 5 bases, J lost 3 bases, and 23 bases lay in between. The CDR3 DNA is TGTGCCTGGGGCCTTCTATCCGGGAATCGTAACTACGAGCAGTACTTC. Its translation: CAWGLLSGNRNYEQYF. Combining the CDR3 with reference TRBV30 and TRBJ2-7 gives the whole variable domain SQTIHQWPATLVQPVGSPLSLECTVEGTSNPNLYWYRQAAGRGLQLLFYSVGIGQISSEVPQNLSASRPQDRQFILSSKKLLLSDSGFYLCAWGLLSGNRNYEQYFGPGTRLTVT.